The rows below give T cell receptor beta chains drawn from one sample of a study of identical twins. TCRdb re-analysed the 5' RACE reads in MiXCR, keeping a single row per CDR3 protein. Among approximately 1.8 million distinct CDR3 sequences listed, around a third were seen once. The sequenced sample consisted of cord blood. Receptor source: a newborn girl in good health. The CDR3 runs from the conserved cysteine through the conserved F or W. The D gene is left open where the match is weak. A clone size is listed for some rows: how often the clone was seen (once, few, many), or a class if it is expanded.

v_gene	j_gene	d_gene	abundance	CDR3nt	CDR3aa
TRBV7-8	TRBJ2-5	TRBD1	NA	TGTGCCAGCAGCTTAGCCGGGACAGGGGTACGCGAGACCCAGTACTTC	CASSLAGTGVRETQYF
TRBV20-1	TRBJ2-3	NA	NA	TGCAGTGCTAGAGATCCCCCAGCGGAAAGCACAGATACGCAGTATTTT	CSARDPPAESTDTQYF
TRBV20-1	TRBJ2-7	NA	few	TGCAGTGCTAGAGATAGTCTGCGGGTGAGCTCCTACGAGCAGTACTTC	CSARDSLRVSSYEQYF
TRBV20-1	TRBJ1-1	NA	NA	TGCAGTGCTATGGGTTGGAGCACTGAATCTTTCTTT	CSAMGWSTESFF
TRBV3-1	TRBJ2-2	TRBD2	NA	TGTGCCAGCAGCCACTCGGGAGTAGCGGGAGTATTAACCGGGGAGCTGTTTTTT	CASSHSGVAGVLTGELFF
TRBV9	TRBJ2-2	NA	NA	TGTGCCAGCAGCGTGAGACAGGCGTTCACCGGGGAGCTGTTTTTT	CASSVRQAFTGELFF
TRBV2	TRBJ2-7	NA	few	TGTGCCAGCACCTGGAGCCACGAGCAGTACTTC	CASTWSHEQYF
TRBV5-1	TRBJ1-2	NA	few	TGCGCCAGCAGCTTGGGTTCGGTCGCTTCCTATGGCTACACCTTC	CASSLGSVASYGYTF
TRBV4-2	TRBJ2-2	TRBD2	NA	TGTGCCAGCAGCAACACCGGGGGGGCCGTAGCCGGGGAGCTGTTTTTT	CASSNTGGAVAGELFF
TRBV4-1	TRBJ1-5	NA	NA	TGCGCCAGCAGCGTCTCCTGGCAGGGGCCCAATCAGCCCCAGCATTTT	CASSVSWQGPNQPQHF
TRBV6-6	TRBJ2-7	NA	NA	TGTGCCAGCAACGACAATGCCTACGAGCAGTACTTC	CASNDNAYEQYF
TRBV11-1	TRBJ2-7	TRBD2	NA	TGTGCCAGCAGCTTAGGGCCTAGCGGGGGCAATGAGCAGTACTTC	CASSLGPSGGNEQYF
TRBV6-4	TRBJ2-5	TRBD2	many	TGTGCCAGCGCTAGCGGGGGTCAAGAGACCCAGTACTTC	CASASGGQETQYF
TRBV3-1	TRBJ2-7	NA	NA	TGTGCCAGCAGCCAAGATGGGGGGTCGAGCTCCTACGAGCAGTACTTC	CASSQDGGSSSYEQYF
TRBV6-6	TRBJ2-1	TRBD1	few	TGTGCCAGCAGTTACGAAGGGACAGTAGGGAAGACCCAGTTCTTC	CASSYEGTVGKTQFF
TRBV28	TRBJ1-2	NA	NA	TGTGCCAGCAGCTTGGGACGGAGGATTGGGGATGGCTACACCTTC	CASSLGRRIGDGYTF
TRBV20-1	TRBJ1-4	NA	few	TGCAGTGCTAGAGGAGAGGCAGAGGAAAAACTGTTTTTT	CSARGEAEEKLFF
TRBV6-7	TRBJ2-7	NA	few	TGTGCCAACGACTCCTACGAGCAGTACTTC	CANDSYEQYF
TRBV9	TRBJ1-1	TRBD1	NA	TGTGCCAGCAGCGTAGCGGGGGACAGGAACACTGAAGCTTTCTTT	CASSVAGDRNTEAFF
TRBV27	TRBJ1-1	TRBD1	few	TGTGCCAGCAGTTCCGACAGGGGCTTTATGAACACTGAAGCTTTCTTT	CASSSDRGFMNTEAFF
TRBV29-1	TRBJ2-7	NA	NA	TGCAGCGTCCAGGAAGACCCCTACGAGCAGTACTTC	CSVQEDPYEQYF
TRBV12-3/TRBV12-4	TRBJ1-5	NA	few	TGTGCCAGCAGCCCTCCGGGATCCTGGGATCAGCCCCAGCATTTT	CASSPPGSWDQPQHF
TRBV2	TRBJ2-5	TRBD2	few	TGTGCCAGCAGGTGGGGACTAGCGGGAGATAATGAGCAGTACTTC	CASRWGLAGDNEQYF
TRBV18	TRBJ2-3	TRBD2	NA	TGTGCCAGCTCACCAATACCTAGCGGGGTGGAAACGCAGTATTTT	CASSPIPSGVETQYF
TRBV20-1	TRBJ2-3	NA	few	TGCAGTGTTAGCGGAGCGGCAACAGATACGCAGTATTTT	CSVSGAATDTQYF
TRBV28	TRBJ1-2	NA	few	TGTGCCAGCAGTTTTTCACAGGGTTTCTACACCTTC	CASSFSQGFYTF
TRBV20-1	TRBJ2-3	TRBD2	once	TGCAGTGCTAGAGACTACTCAAGCGGGAGCACAGATGCGCAGTATTTT	CSARDYSSGSTDAQYF
TRBV5-1	TRBJ2-7	NA	NA	TGCGCCAGCAGCTTGGTCCCCGGACTGTCAGAGACCCACTACTTC	CASSLVPGLSETHYF
TRBV12-3/TRBV12-4	TRBJ2-1	TRBD2	few	TGTGCCAGCAGTTTTGGGGAATTAGCGGGGGGTAACAATGAGCAGTTCTTC	CASSFGELAGGNNEQFF
TRBV4-1	TRBJ1-5	NA	NA	TGCGCCAGCAGCCAAGAACCGGGCGGCTATCAGCCCCAGCATTTT	CASSQEPGGYQPQHF
TRBV2	TRBJ1-5	NA	few	TGTGCCAGCAGGGCGACAGTTAGCAATCAGCCCCAGCATTTT	CASRATVSNQPQHF
TRBV29-1	TRBJ2-5	NA	NA	TGCAGCGTTGAAGATCTTCGGGTAGGCGGGGAGACCCAGTACTTC	CSVEDLRVGGETQYF
TRBV12-3/TRBV12-4	TRBJ2-3	NA	NA	TGTGCCAGCAGTTTAGCGCAAGTAGCGAGCACAGATACGCAGTATTTT	CASSLAQVASTDTQYF
TRBV20-1	TRBJ2-3	TRBD1	NA	TGCAGTGCTAGAGCCCCAGGGGGCGCGGGGGATACGCAGTATTTT	CSARAPGGAGDTQYF
TRBV12-3/TRBV12-4	TRBJ1-6	NA	few	TGTGCCAGCAGCGGACGGCCAAATAATTCACCCCTCCACTTT	CASSGRPNNSPLHF
TRBV27	TRBJ1-2	NA	NA	TGTGCCAGCAGTTTACGTCGGACTGGCGGCTACACCTTC	CASSLRRTGGYTF
TRBV4-2	TRBJ2-3	NA	many	TGTGCCAGCAGCCAGACAGGCTCCACAGATACGCAGTATTTT	CASSQTGSTDTQYF
TRBV11-2	TRBJ2-1	TRBD2	NA	TGTGCCAGCAGCTCAGTCCAAGGGACTAGCGGGGGGGCCTACAATGAGCAGTTCTTC	CASSSVQGTSGGAYNEQFF
TRBV5-1	TRBJ2-2	TRBD2	NA	TGCGCCAGCAGCGGACTAGCGGGAGTAGACACCGGGGAGCTGTTTTTT	CASSGLAGVDTGELFF
TRBV30	TRBJ1-1	TRBD1	NA	TGTGCCTGGAGTCCAGGGGGGGGAACTGAAGCTTTCTTT	CAWSPGGGTEAFF
TRBV13	TRBJ2-1	NA	few	TGTGCCAGCACCTTACCCTTAGCGAGGGGGGGTGACTTCGGGGCCTACAATGAGCAGTTCTTC	CASTLPLARGGDFGAYNEQFF
TRBV25-1	TRBJ2-7	NA	NA	TGTGCCAGCAGGACTTCCGAGCAGTACTTC	CASRTSEQYF
TRBV2	TRBJ1-2	NA	NA	TGTGCCAGCCATCAGGGGAACTATGGCTACACCTTC	CASHQGNYGYTF
TRBV20-1	TRBJ2-7	TRBD2	NA	TGCAGTGCTAGGTCTAGCGGGAGGGACTACGAGCAGTACTTC	CSARSSGRDYEQYF